The rows below give T cell receptor beta chains drawn from one sample of a study of shared clonotypes between healthy human individuals. The assay was immunoSEQ multiplex PCR, and TCRdb's table has in-frame clones only and misses some. The table lists approximately 600,000 clones, roughly 95% of them singletons. Sequencing was done on a sample of naive CD8+ T cells sorted from blood. The receptors were gathered from a woman aged 25 to 45 in good health. The CDR3 runs from the conserved cysteine through the conserved F or W. The order of the fields is J gene, V gene, clone size, D gene, CDR3 protein, CDR3 DNA. The D gene is left open where the match is weak. Size is stated for part of the rows, as once, few or many counts, or as a class when the clone is expanded.

j_call: TRBJ2-5
v_call: TRBV28
clone_size: NA
d_call: TRBD2
cdr3_aa: CASRPQRTRQETQYF
cdr3_nt: TGTGCCAGCAGGCCACAAAGGACTAGACAAGAGACCCAGTACTTC

j_call: TRBJ1-3
v_call: TRBV19
clone_size: NA
d_call: NA
cdr3_aa: CASSPGSGNTIYF
cdr3_nt: TGTGCCAGTAGTCCGGGATCTGGAAACACCATATATTTT

j_call: TRBJ1-2
v_call: TRBV2
clone_size: NA
d_call: NA
cdr3_aa: CASSGPQGPHGYTF
cdr3_nt: TGTGCCAGCAGTGGTCCACAGGGCCCACACGGCTACACCTTC

j_call: TRBJ2-7
v_call: TRBV27
clone_size: NA
d_call: NA
cdr3_aa: CASRLSVSGEQYF
cdr3_nt: TGTGCCAGCAGACTATCGGTATCTGGGGAGCAGTACTTC

j_call: TRBJ2-7
v_call: TRBV13
clone_size: NA
d_call: TRBD2
cdr3_aa: CASSPGRDEQYF
cdr3_nt: TGTGCCAGCAGCCCCGGGAGGGACGAGCAGTACTTC

j_call: TRBJ2-7
v_call: TRBV2
clone_size: NA
d_call: NA
cdr3_aa: CASSSGPRGTYEQYF
cdr3_nt: TGTGCCAGCAGTTCCGGGCCTAGGGGCACCTACGAGCAGTACTTC

j_call: TRBJ2-3
v_call: TRBV28
clone_size: NA
d_call: TRBD1
cdr3_aa: CASRPTGGDYSSTDTQYF
cdr3_nt: TGTGCCAGCAGACCGACAGGGGGGGACTATTCTAGCACAGATACGCAGTATTTT

j_call: TRBJ2-7
v_call: TRBV27
clone_size: NA
d_call: TRBD2
cdr3_aa: CASSLSHSGPVEQYF
cdr3_nt: TGTGCCAGCAGTTTATCGCATAGCGGGCCCGTCGAGCAGTACTTC

j_call: TRBJ2-3
v_call: TRBV6-6
clone_size: NA
d_call: NA
cdr3_aa: CASSYRGYTTDTQYF
cdr3_nt: TGTGCCAGCAGTTACCGTGGATACACCACAGATACGCAGTATTTT

j_call: TRBJ2-4
v_call: TRBV5-4
clone_size: NA
d_call: TRBD2
cdr3_aa: CASGGSLNIQYF
cdr3_nt: TGTGCCAGCGGCGGGAGTTTGAACATTCAGTACTTC

j_call: TRBJ2-7
v_call: TRBV28
clone_size: NA
d_call: NA
cdr3_aa: CASSFYGYSKKYEQYF
cdr3_nt: TGTGCCAGCAGTTTTTACGGGTACAGTAAAAAATACGAGCAGTACTTC

j_call: TRBJ2-4
v_call: TRBV4-1
clone_size: NA
d_call: TRBD1
cdr3_aa: CASSQVPPGTALAKNIQYF
cdr3_nt: TGCGCCAGCAGCCAAGTTCCCCCCGGGACAGCCTTAGCCAAAAACATTCAGTACTTC

j_call: TRBJ2-7
v_call: TRBV4-2
clone_size: NA
d_call: TRBD2
cdr3_aa: CASSPTGGGYEQYF
cdr3_nt: TGTGCCAGCAGCCCCACGGGAGGAGGGTACGAGCAGTACTTC

j_call: TRBJ2-1
v_call: TRBV5-1
clone_size: NA
d_call: NA
cdr3_aa: CASSLTGYNEQFF
cdr3_nt: TGCGCCAGCAGCTTGACAGGGTACAATGAGCAGTTCTTC

j_call: TRBJ1-5
v_call: TRBV5-8
clone_size: few
d_call: NA
cdr3_aa: CASSFWGISNQPQHF
cdr3_nt: TGTGCCAGCAGCTTTTGGGGAATTAGCAATCAGCCCCAGCATTTT

j_call: TRBJ1-5
v_call: TRBV27
clone_size: NA
d_call: TRBD1
cdr3_aa: CASSDRDPNQPQHF
cdr3_nt: TGTGCCAGCTCGGACAGGGACCCCAATCAGCCCCAGCATTTT

j_call: TRBJ2-2
v_call: TRBV5-6
clone_size: NA
d_call: TRBD2
cdr3_aa: CASIGTSGATGELFF
cdr3_nt: TGTGCCAGCATCGGGACTAGCGGAGCCACCGGGGAGCTGTTTTTT

j_call: TRBJ2-7
v_call: TRBV5-1
clone_size: NA
d_call: NA
cdr3_aa: CASSYGTGYEQYF
cdr3_nt: TGCGCCAGCAGCTACGGGACTGGCTACGAGCAGTACTTC

j_call: TRBJ1-2
v_call: TRBV9
clone_size: NA
d_call: NA
cdr3_aa: CASTHSETNYGYTF
cdr3_nt: TGTGCCAGCACGCACAGCGAAACTAACTATGGCTACACCTTC

j_call: TRBJ1-4
v_call: TRBV28
clone_size: NA
d_call: NA
cdr3_aa: CASNKPHSLNEKLFF
cdr3_nt: TGTGCCAGCAACAAACCCCACAGCTTAAATGAAAAACTGTTTTTT

j_call: TRBJ2-7
v_call: TRBV11-2
clone_size: NA
d_call: TRBD2
cdr3_aa: CASSSSSSGRAGEQYF
cdr3_nt: TGTGCCAGCAGCTCCTCCTCGAGCGGGAGGGCTGGCGAGCAGTACTTC

j_call: TRBJ1-2
v_call: TRBV6-6
clone_size: NA
d_call: TRBD1
cdr3_aa: CASSYRTGAYYGYTF
cdr3_nt: TGTGCCAGCAGTTACCGGACAGGGGCCTACTATGGCTACACCTTC

j_call: TRBJ2-2
v_call: TRBV9
clone_size: NA
d_call: TRBD2
cdr3_aa: CASSPGLAGSGELFF
cdr3_nt: TGTGCCAGCAGCCCTGGACTAGCGGGTTCTGGGGAGCTGTTTTTT

j_call: TRBJ2-7
v_call: TRBV11-2
clone_size: NA
d_call: NA
cdr3_aa: CASSLDKGSLYEQYF
cdr3_nt: TGTGCCAGCAGCTTAGACAAGGGCTCTTTGTACGAGCAGTACTTC

j_call: TRBJ1-4
v_call: TRBV5-4
clone_size: NA
d_call: TRBD1
cdr3_aa: CASSRNRGNNEKLFF
cdr3_nt: TGTGCCAGCAGCAGGAACAGGGGGAACAATGAAAAACTGTTTTTT

j_call: TRBJ2-7
v_call: TRBV11-2
clone_size: NA
d_call: NA
cdr3_aa: CASSPPDGYEQYF
cdr3_nt: TGTGCCAGCAGCCCCCCGGACGGTTACGAGCAGTACTTC

j_call: TRBJ2-3
v_call: TRBV5-4
clone_size: NA
d_call: NA
cdr3_aa: CASSLELWRADTDTQYF
cdr3_nt: TGTGCCAGCAGCTTGGAATTGTGGCGGGCGGACACAGATACGCAGTATTTT

j_call: TRBJ2-2
v_call: TRBV10-1
clone_size: NA
d_call: TRBD1
cdr3_aa: CASSESKDRVSTGELFF
cdr3_nt: TGCGCCAGCAGTGAGTCTAAGGACAGGGTCAGCACCGGGGAGCTGTTTTTT